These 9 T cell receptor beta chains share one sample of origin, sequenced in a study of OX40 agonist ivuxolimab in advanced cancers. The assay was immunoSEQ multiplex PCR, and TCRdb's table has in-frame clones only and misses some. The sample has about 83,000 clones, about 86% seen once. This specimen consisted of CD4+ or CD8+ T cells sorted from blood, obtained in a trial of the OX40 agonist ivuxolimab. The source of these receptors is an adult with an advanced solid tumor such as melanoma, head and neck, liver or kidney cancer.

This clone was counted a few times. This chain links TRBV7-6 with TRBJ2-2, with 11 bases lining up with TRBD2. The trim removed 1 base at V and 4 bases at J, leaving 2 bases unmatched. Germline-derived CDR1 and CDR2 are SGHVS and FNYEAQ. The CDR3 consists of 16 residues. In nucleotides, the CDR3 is TGTGCCAGCAGCTTAGGACTAGCGGGGATCACCGGGGAGCTGTTTTTT. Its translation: CASSLGLAGITGELFF.

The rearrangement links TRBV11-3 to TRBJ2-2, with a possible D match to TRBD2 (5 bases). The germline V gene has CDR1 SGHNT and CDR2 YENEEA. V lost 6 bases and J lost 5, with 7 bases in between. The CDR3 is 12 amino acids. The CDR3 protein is CASSRDTGELFF. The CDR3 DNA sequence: TGTGCCAGCAGTCGGGATACCGGGGAGCTGTTTTTT.

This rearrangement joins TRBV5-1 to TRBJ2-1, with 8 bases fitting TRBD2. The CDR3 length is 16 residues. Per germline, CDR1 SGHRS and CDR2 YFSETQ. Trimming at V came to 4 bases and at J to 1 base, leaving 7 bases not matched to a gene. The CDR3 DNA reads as TGCGCCAGCAGCCCTACTTTAGCGGGATCCTACAATGAGCAGTTCTTC. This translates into CASSPTLAGSYNEQFF.

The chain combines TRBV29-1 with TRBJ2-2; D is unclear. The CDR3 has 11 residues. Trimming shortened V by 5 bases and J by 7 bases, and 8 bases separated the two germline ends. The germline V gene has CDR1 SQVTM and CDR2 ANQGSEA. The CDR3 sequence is CSVREGGELFF. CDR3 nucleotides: TGCAGCGTTCGTGAAGGCGGGGAGCTGTTTTTT.

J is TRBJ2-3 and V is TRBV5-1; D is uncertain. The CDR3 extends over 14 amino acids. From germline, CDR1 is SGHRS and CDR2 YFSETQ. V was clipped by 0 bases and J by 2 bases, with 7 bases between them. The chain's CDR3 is CASSLAVYTDTQYF. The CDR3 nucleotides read TGCGCCAGCAGCTTGGCCGTCTACACAGATACGCAGTATTTT.

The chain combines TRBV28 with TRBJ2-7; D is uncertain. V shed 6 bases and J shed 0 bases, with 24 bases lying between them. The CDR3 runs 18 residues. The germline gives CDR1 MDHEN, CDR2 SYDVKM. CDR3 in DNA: TGTGCCAGCAGCCTGGGAACCCGCCTTCAATTCAGCTCCTACGAGCAGTACTTC. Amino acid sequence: CASSLGTRLQFSSYEQYF.

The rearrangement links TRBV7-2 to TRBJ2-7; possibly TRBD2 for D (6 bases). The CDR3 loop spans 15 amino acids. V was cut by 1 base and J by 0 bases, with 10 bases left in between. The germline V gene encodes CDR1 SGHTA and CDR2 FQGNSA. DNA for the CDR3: TGTGCCAGCAGCTTAGAGGCGGGGAGCTCCTACGAGCAGTACTTC. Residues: CASSLEAGSSYEQYF.

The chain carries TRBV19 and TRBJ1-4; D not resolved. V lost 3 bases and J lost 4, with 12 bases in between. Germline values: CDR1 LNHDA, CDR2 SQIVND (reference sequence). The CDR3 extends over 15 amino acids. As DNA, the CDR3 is TGTGCCAGTAGTATTGTGACGGACTATAATGAAAAACTGTTTTTT. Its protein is CASSIVTDYNEKLFF.

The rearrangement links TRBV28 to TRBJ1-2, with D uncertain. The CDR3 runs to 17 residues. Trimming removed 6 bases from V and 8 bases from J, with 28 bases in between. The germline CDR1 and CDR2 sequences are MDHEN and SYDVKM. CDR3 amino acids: CASRRPSGYGSGKGYTF. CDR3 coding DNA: TGTGCCAGCAGACGCCCCTCGGGGTACGGGAGCGGTAAAGGCTACACCTTC.